A selection of T cell receptor beta chains follows, all from one sample in a study of T-cell reconstitution after alpha-beta-depleted transplantation in children. From the PCR reads, TCRdb called clonotypes with MiXCR, one entry per CDR3 protein. The sample lists 550,000 to 800,000 distinct CDR3 sequences, around 13% occurring once. Source: PBMCs, taken before TCRalphabeta/CD19-depleted stem cell transplant. The source is a girl aged 2 to 9 with congenital amegakaryocytic thrombocytopenia, due to receive a stem cell transplant. Both conserved end residues are part of each CDR3. D genes are given only for firm matches. Part of the rows lack a size; the others show once, few, many or a class for expanded clones.

CDR3 length	J gene	clone size	V gene	D gene	CDR3 DNA	CDR3 protein
14	TRBJ2-7	many	TRBV28	TRBD2	TGTGCCAGCAGTTACGTCGCGGGCGGGGGCGAGCAGTACTTC	CASSYVAGGGEQYF
15	TRBJ1-3	.	TRBV5-1	.	TGCGCCAGCAGCTCCGGACAAGTCTCTGGAAACACCATATATTTT	CASSSGQVSGNTIYF
17	TRBJ2-1	many	TRBV20-1	TRBD1	TGCAGTGCTAGAGGCCGAACCGACAGGGGGAACTACAATGAGCAGTTCTTC	CSARGRTDRGNYNEQFF
16	TRBJ2-5	.	TRBV5-1	.	TGCGCCAGCAGCCCCTTGTCAGGGGGGTACCAAGAGACCCAGTACTTC	CASSPLSGGYQETQYF
15	TRBJ2-3	few	TRBV5-5	TRBD1	TGTGCCAGCAGGATACCTAGGGGGCTTACAGATACGCAGTATTTT	CASRIPRGLTDTQYF
14	TRBJ2-3	.	TRBV20-1	TRBD2	TGCAGTGCTAGGGTAGCGGGGCTACCGGGTACGCAGTATTTT	CSARVAGLPGTQYF
14	TRBJ2-5	many	TRBV20-1	.	TGCAGTGCCCCAGGTGGGACCGGGCAAGAGACCCAGTACTTC	CSAPGGTGQETQYF
15	TRBJ2-2	.	TRBV6-5	.	TGTGCCAGCAGTTACTCGAATAAGGAGTCCGGGGAGCTGTTTTTT	CASSYSNKESGELFF
14	TRBJ2-3	few	TRBV29-1	.	TGCAGCGTTGGGCCCGGTAGGGCCACAGATACGCAGTATTTT	CSVGPGRATDTQYF
14	TRBJ2-1	many	TRBV15	TRBD2	TGTGCCACCAGCAAACGACTAGCGTTCAATGAGCAGTTCTTC	CATSKRLAFNEQFF
21	TRBJ2-2	few	TRBV28	TRBD2	TGTGCCAGCAAGGCGTGGAGGTTTAGCGGGAGGGCCCCCCCCGACACCGGGGAGCTGTTTTTT	CASKAWRFSGRAPPDTGELFF
16	TRBJ1-2	.	TRBV24-1	.	TGTGCCACCAGTGAGGGGAGTGGGTCGAAAGGCTATGGCTACACCTTC	CATSEGSGSKGYGYTF
14	TRBJ2-3	.	TRBV6-1	TRBD2	TGTGCCAGCAGAGTAGCGGGCACCACAGATACGCAGTATTTT	CASRVAGTTDTQYF
13	TRBJ2-7	few	TRBV27	.	TGTGCCAGCAGCCTAGGGGGGAAAAACGAGCAGTACTTC	CASSLGGKNEQYF
13	TRBJ2-6	few	TRBV12-3/TRBV12-4	.	TGTGCCAGCCGAAACGCTGGGGCCAACGTCCTGACTTTC	CASRNAGANVLTF
17	TRBJ2-1	.	TRBV7-6	.	TGTGCCAGCAGCCCTCTAAGCGGGCATAGCTCCTACAATGAGCAGTTCTTC	CASSPLSGHSSYNEQFF
14	TRBJ2-1	few	TRBV19	TRBD2	TGTGCCAGTAGCCCAGGGGGGACTAGCAGTGAGCAGTTCTTC	CASSPGGTSSEQFF
14	TRBJ2-3	many	TRBV5-1	.	TGCGCCAGCAGCTCGGGCCAGGGCTCAGATACGCAGTATTTT	CASSSGQGSDTQYF
14	TRBJ2-7	few	TRBV20-1	.	TGCAGTGCTCTGGGGGACACCGGCTCCTACGAGCAGTACTTC	CSALGDTGSYEQYF
16	TRBJ2-1	few	TRBV7-2	TRBD2	TGTGCCAGCAGCATTGCCGGGACTAGCGGGTCCGATGAGCAGTTCTTC	CASSIAGTSGSDEQFF
16	TRBJ2-2	few	TRBV7-2	TRBD2	TGTGCCAGCAGCCACTTACTAGCGGGAGCGCTCGGGGAGCTGTTTTTT	CASSHLLAGALGELFF
14	TRBJ2-3	.	TRBV4-1	.	TGCGCCAGCACCAACGACGGAGACACAGATACGCAGTATTTT	CASTNDGDTDTQYF
13	TRBJ1-1	many	TRBV29-1	.	TGCAGCGCCGAGGGCGGAATGAACACTGAAGCTTTCTTT	CSAEGGMNTEAFF
16	TRBJ2-1	.	TRBV7-9	.	TGTGCCAGCAGCAACCCCCGGGCTAGGGCCTACAATGAGCAGTTCTTC	CASSNPRARAYNEQFF
16	TRBJ2-5	.	TRBV20-1	TRBD2	TGCAGTGCTGGCCCCGTAGCGGGAACCTTAGTGGAGACCCAGTACTTC	CSAGPVAGTLVETQYF
14	TRBJ2-1	few	TRBV10-3	.	TGTGCCATCAGTGTTCGCGTGGAGACCGGTGAGCAGTTCTTC	CAISVRVETGEQFF
18	TRBJ2-1	.	TRBV14	TRBD2	TGTGCCAGCAGCCAGGTTGTGGGGAGGGCCTGGATGGTGGATGAGCAGTTCTTC	CASSQVVGRAWMVDEQFF
12	TRBJ2-1	many	TRBV12-3/TRBV12-4	.	TGTGCCAGCAGTTTTTTGGGCGATGAGCAGTTCTTC	CASSFLGDEQFF
21	TRBJ2-2	few	TRBV27	TRBD2	TGTGCCAGCACCCAAAGAGGGACGGGACTAGCGGGAGGACGAGACACCGGGGAGCTGTTTTTT	CASTQRGTGLAGGRDTGELFF
17	TRBJ2-7	few	TRBV2	.	TGTGCCAGCAGTGGGGAACTCTTGGGTCAGGAATCCTACGAGCAGTACTTC	CASSGELLGQESYEQYF
13	TRBJ2-4	.	TRBV20-1	.	TGCAGTGCTAGGGTGTTGACCAAAAACATTCAGTACTTC	CSARVLTKNIQYF
11	TRBJ2-3	many	TRBV20-1	TRBD2	TGCAGGGGGGGGAGCACAGATACGCAGTATTTT	CRGGSTDTQYF